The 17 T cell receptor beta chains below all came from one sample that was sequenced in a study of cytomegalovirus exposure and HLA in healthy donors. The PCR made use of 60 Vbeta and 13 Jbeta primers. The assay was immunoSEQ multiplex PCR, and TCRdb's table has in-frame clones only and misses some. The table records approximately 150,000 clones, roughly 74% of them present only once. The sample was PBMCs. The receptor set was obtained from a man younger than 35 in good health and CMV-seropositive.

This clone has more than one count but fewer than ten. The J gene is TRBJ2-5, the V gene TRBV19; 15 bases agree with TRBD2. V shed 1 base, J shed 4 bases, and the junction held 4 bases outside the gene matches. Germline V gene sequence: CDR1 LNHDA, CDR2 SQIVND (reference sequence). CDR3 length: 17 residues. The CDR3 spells CASSIGTSGRAGETQYF. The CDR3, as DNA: TGTGCCAGTAGTATAGGGACTAGCGGGAGGGCCGGAGAGACCCAGTACTTC. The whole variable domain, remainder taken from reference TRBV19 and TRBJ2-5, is DGGITQSPKYLFRKEGQNVTLSCEQNLNHDAMYWYRQDPGQGLRLIYYSQIVNDFQKGDIAEGYSVSREKKESFPLTVTSAQKNPTAFYLCASSIGTSGRAGETQYFGPGTRLLVL.

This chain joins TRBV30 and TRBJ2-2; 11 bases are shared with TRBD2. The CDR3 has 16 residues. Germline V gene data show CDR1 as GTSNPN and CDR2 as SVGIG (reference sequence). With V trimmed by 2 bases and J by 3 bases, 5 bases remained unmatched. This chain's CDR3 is CAWSRLAGGDTGELFF. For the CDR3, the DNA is TGTGCCTGGAGTCGGCTAGCGGGAGGCGACACCGGGGAGCTGTTTTTT.

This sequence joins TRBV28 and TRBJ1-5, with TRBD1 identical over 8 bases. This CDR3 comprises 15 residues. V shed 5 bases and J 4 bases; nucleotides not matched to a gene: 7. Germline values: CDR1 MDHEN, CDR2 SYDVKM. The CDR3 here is CASSRTGGGNQPQHF. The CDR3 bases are TGTGCCAGCAGTCGAACAGGGGGTGGAAATCAGCCCCAGCATTTT.

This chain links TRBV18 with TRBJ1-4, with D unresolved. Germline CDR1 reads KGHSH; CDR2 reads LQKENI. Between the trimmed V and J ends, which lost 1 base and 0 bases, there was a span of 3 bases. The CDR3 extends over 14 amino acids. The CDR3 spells CASSPRTTNEKLFF. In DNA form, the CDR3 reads TGTGCCAGCTCACCACGTACAACTAATGAAAAACTGTTTTTT.

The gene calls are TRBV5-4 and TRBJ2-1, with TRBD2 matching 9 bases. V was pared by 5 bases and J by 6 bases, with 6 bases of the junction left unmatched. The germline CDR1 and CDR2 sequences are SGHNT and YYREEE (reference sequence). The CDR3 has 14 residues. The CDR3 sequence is CASRISGSFNEQFF. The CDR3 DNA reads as TGTGCCAGCAGGATTAGCGGGAGCTTCAATGAGCAGTTCTTC.

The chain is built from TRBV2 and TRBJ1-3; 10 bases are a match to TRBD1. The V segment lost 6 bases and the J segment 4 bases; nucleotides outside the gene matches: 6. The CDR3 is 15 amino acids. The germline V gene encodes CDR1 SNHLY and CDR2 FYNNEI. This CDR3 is CASRPAGQGGNTIYF. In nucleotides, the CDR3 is TGTGCCAGCAGACCCGCGGGACAGGGGGGAAACACCATATATTTT.

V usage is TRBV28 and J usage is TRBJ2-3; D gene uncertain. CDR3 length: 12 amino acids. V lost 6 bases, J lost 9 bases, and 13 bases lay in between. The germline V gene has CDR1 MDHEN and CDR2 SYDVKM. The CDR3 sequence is CASRPGVVTQYF. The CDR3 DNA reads TGTGCCAGCAGACCCGGAGTAGTAACGCAGTATTTT.

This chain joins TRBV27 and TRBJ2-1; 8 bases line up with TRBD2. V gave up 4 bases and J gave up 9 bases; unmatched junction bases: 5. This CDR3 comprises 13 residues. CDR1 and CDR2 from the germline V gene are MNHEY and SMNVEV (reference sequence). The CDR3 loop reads CASSSNGRGEQFF. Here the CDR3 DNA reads TGTGCCAGCAGTTCCAACGGGAGGGGTGAGCAGTTCTTC.

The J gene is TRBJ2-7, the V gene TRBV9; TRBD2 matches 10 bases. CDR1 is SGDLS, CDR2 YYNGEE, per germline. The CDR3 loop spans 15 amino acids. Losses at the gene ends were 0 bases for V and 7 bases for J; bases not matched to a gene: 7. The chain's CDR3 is CASSVEASGSGEQYF. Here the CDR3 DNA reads TGTGCCAGCAGCGTAGAGGCTAGCGGGAGTGGTGAGCAGTACTTC. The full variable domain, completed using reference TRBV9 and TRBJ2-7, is DSGVTQTPKHLITATGQRVTLRCSPRSGDLSVYWYQQSLDQGLQFLIQYYNGEERAKGNILERFSAQQFPDLHSELNLSSLELGDSALYFCASSVEASGSGEQYFGPGTRLTVT.

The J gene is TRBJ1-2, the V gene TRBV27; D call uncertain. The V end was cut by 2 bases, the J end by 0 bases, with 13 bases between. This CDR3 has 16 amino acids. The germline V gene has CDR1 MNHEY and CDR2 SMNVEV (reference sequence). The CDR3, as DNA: TGTGCCAGCAGTTTAAATCCACAGCCTTCTAACTATGGCTACACCTTC. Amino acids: CASSLNPQPSNYGYTF.

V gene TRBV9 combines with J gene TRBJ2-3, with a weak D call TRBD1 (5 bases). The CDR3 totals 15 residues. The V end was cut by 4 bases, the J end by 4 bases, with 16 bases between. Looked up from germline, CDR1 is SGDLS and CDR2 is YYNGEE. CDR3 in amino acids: CASSIGQGGADTQYF. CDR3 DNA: TGTGCCAGCAGCATAGGGCAGGGCGGAGCAGATACGCAGTATTTT. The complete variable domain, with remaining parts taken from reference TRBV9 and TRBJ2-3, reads DSGVTQTPKHLITATGQRVTLRCSPRSGDLSVYWYQQSLDQGLQFLIQYYNGEERAKGNILERFSAQQFPDLHSELNLSSLELGDSALYFCASSIGQGGADTQYFGPGTRLTVL.

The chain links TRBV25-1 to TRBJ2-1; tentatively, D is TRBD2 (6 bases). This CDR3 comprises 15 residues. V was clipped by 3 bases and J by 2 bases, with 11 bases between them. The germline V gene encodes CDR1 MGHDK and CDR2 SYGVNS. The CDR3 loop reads CASSDLAEAYNEQFF. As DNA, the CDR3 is TGTGCCAGCAGTGACTTAGCGGAAGCCTACAATGAGCAGTTCTTC.

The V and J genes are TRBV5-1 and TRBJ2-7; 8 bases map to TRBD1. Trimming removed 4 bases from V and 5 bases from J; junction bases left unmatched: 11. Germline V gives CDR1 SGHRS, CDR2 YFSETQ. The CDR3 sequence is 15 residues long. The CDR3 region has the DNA TGCGCCAGCAGCCTAGGGGCAGGGGGCGGCCACGAGCAGTACTTC. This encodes CASSLGAGGGHEQYF.

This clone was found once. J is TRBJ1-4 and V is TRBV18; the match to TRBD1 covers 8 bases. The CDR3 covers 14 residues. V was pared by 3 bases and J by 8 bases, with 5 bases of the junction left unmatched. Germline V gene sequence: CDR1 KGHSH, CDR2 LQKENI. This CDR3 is CASSPRGPREKLFF. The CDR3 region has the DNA TGTGCCAGCTCACCCAGGGGGCCTAGGGAAAAACTGTTTTTT.

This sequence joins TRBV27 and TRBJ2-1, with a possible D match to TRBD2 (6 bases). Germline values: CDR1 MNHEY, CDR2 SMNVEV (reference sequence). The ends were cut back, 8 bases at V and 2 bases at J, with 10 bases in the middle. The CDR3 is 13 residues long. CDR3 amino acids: CASRDSPYNEQFF. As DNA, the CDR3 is TGTGCCAGCCGGGACTCCCCCTACAATGAGCAGTTCTTC.

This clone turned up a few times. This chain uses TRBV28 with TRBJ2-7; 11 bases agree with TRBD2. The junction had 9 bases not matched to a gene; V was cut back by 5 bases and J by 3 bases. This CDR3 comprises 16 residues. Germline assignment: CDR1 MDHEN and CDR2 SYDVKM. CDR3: CASSPGTSGRVYEQYF. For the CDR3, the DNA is TGTGCCAGCAGTCCCGGGACTAGCGGAAGGGTCTACGAGCAGTACTTC.

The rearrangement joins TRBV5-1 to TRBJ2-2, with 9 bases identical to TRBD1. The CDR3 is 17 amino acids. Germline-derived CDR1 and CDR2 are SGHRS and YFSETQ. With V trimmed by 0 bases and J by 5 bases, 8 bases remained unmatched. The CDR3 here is CASSLEGQGSWTGELFF. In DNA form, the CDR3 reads TGCGCCAGCAGCTTGGAAGGACAGGGGAGTTGGACCGGGGAGCTGTTTTTT.